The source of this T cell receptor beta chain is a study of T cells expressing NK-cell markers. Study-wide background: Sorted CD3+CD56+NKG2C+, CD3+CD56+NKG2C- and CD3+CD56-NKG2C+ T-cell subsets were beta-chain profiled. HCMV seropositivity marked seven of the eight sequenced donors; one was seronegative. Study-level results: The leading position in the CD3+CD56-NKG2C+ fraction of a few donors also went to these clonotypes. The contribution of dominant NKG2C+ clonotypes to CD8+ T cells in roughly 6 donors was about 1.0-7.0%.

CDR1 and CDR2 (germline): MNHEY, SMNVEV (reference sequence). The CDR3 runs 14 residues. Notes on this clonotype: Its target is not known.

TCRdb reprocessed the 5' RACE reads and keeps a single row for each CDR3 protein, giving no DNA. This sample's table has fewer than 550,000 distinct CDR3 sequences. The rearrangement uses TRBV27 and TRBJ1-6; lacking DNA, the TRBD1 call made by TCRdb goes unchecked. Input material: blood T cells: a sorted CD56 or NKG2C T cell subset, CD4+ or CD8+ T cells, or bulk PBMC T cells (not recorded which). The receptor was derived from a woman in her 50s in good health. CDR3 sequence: CASSKTGESSPLHF.